This entry describes one T cell receptor (beta chain). Making the TCR beta cDNA relied on 5'RACE template switching with UMIs. From the 5' RACE reads, TCRdb lists one entry per CDR3 protein and no DNA. Its clone listing holds about 440,000 distinct CDR3 sequences. These data come from a study of T cells expressing NK-cell markers. The sequenced sample was blood T cells: a sorted CD56 or NKG2C T cell subset, CD4+ or CD8+ T cells, or bulk PBMC T cells (not recorded which). The TCR comes from a woman between 18 and 70 years old in good health.

The CDR3 here is CASNEGYEQFF. V gene TRBV12-3 or TRBV12-4 combines with J gene TRBJ2-1; TCRdb's D gene call, TRBD2, goes unchecked for lack of DNA. CDR3 size: 11 residues.